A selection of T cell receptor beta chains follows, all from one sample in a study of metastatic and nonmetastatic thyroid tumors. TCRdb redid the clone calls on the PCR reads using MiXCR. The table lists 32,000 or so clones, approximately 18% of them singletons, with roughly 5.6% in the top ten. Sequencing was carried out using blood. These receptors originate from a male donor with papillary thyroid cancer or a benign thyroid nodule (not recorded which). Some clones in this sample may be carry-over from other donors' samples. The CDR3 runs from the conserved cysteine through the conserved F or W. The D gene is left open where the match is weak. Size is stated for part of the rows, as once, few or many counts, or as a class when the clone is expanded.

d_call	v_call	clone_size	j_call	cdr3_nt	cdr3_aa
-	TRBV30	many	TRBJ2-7	TGTGCCTGGAGTGACGCCTACGAGCAGTACTTC	CAWSDAYEQYF
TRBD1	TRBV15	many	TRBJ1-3	TGTGCCACCAGCAGAGATCGTGGCAGGGGGGAAAACACCATATATTTT	CATSRDRGRGENTIYF
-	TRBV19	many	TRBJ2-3	TGTGCCAGTAGTCGATCCCCGTCCGACACGCAGTATTTT	CASSRSPSDTQYF
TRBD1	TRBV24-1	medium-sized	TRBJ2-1	TGTGCCACCAGTGATGATACGGGGACAGGGGACAATGAGCAGTTCTTC	CATSDDTGTGDNEQFF
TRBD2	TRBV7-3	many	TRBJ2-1	TGTGCCAGCAGCCTAGCGGGGGGGCCAGAGCAGTTCTTC	CASSLAGGPEQFF
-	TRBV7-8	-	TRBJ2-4	TGTGCCAGCAGCGAAGGGGTCGCGACCAAAAACATTCAGTACTTC	CASSEGVATKNIQYF
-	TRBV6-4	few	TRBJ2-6	TGTGCCAGCAGTGACTCGAGCGGGCAAGGGTTCAACGTCCTGACTTTC	CASSDSSGQGFNVLTF
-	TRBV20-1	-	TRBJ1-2	TGCAGTGCTAGAGATGGTAGGGCTGGCTACACCTTC	CSARDGRAGYTF
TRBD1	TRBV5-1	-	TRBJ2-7	TGCGCCAGCAGCTTGAGTCCGGGACAGGGGGCCTACGAGCAGTACTTC	CASSLSPGQGAYEQYF
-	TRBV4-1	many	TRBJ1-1	TGCGCCAGCAGCCAACAGTTGGGCACTGAAGCTTTCTTT	CASSQQLGTEAFF
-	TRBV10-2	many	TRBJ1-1	TGCGCCAGCAGTGAGACGAACACTGAAGCTTTCTTT	CASSETNTEAFF
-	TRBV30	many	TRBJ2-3	TGTGCCTACAAGGACAACACAGATACGCAGTATTTT	CAYKDNTDTQYF
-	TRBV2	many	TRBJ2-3	TGTGCCAGCAGCCCGATCGCCGCGGAAACAGATACGCAGTATTTT	CASSPIAAETDTQYF